The 20 T cell receptor beta chains below were found in one sample sequenced in a study of regulatory T cells in long-lasting Graves disease. According to the study, TCR beta libraries were built with iRepertoire HTBI primers and CDR3-region Arm-PCR. TCRdb recomputed calls from the multiplex PCR reads with MiXCR, one row per CDR3 protein. The sample contains 530,000 or so distinct CDR3 sequences, about 16% of which appear only once. Regarding time point: newly diagnosed GD, antithyroid drugs for less than 3 months. Making the TCR library involved RNA that had been extracted from PBMCs. Separately, the same data were catalogued under a study of T cells in Graves' hyperthyroidism and ophthalmopathy.

The input for sequencing was peripheral blood mononuclear cells (PBMCs), taken at new diagnosis, from a patient treated with antithyroid drugs. The receptors originated from a man between 18 and 35 years old with Graves disease.

The gene calls are TRBV5-1 and TRBJ1-3, with D unclear. Germline V CDR1 and CDR2: SGHRS, YFSETQ. The CDR3 runs to 16 residues. V was pared by 0 bases and J by 4 bases, with 14 bases between. The CDR3 DNA reads TGCGCCAGCAGCTTGGTGGCTCGGGATCTCGGAAACACCATATATTTT. Translating it yields CASSLVARDLGNTIYF.

The chain links TRBV20-1 to TRBJ2-7; the D call may be TRBD1 or TRBD2 (5 bases each). V was trimmed by 6 bases and J by 7 bases, leaving 19 bases between them. The CDR3 covers 13 residues. Germline loops: CDR1 DFQATT, CDR2 SNEGSKA (reference sequence). In nucleotides, the CDR3 is TGCAGTGCCCACGGTAGGGGATCGGGGGAGCAGTACTTC. Encoded protein: CSAHGRGSGEQYF.

This clonotype was seen at least ten times. V gene TRBV28 combines with J gene TRBJ2-7, with 9 bases that match TRBD2. The J segment lost 2 bases and the V segment lost 10 bases, leaving 6 bases of the junction unmatched. CDR3 length equals 13 residues. Per germline, CDR1 MDHEN and CDR2 SYDVKM. CDR3 region: CATKWTSAYEQYF. The CDR3 nucleotides read TGTGCCACCAAATGGACTAGCGCCTACGAGCAGTACTTC.

The chain combines TRBV3-1 with TRBJ2-2, with TRBD2 as a possible D gene (5 bases). Trimming shortened V by 6 bases and J by 2 bases, and 25 bases separated the two germline ends. This CDR3 region has 19 residues. The germline V gene encodes CDR1 LGHDT and CDR2 YNNKEL (reference sequence). The CDR3 DNA reads TGTGCCAGCAGTCCACGAGATACTAGGCAGTCGGGAAACACCGGGGAGCTGTTTTTT. Protein: CASSPRDTRQSGNTGELFF.

This clonotype has ten or more counts. The chain uses TRBV30 and TRBJ1-1; no reliable D call. The CDR3 is 11 amino acids. Germline CDR1 is GTSNPN and CDR2 is SVGIG (reference sequence). V was clipped by 2 bases and J by 7 bases, with 8 bases between them. The CDR3: CAWSQASEAFF. CDR3 coding DNA: TGTGCCTGGAGTCAGGCTAGTGAAGCTTTCTTT.

This clonotype has at least ten counts. The chain recombines TRBV7-9 with TRBJ2-1; D gene unclear. V was shortened by 1 base and J by 2 bases, with 6 bases between the two germline ends. The CDR3 extends over 14 amino acids. CDR1 SEHNR and CDR2 FQNEAQ come from the germline V gene (reference sequence). CDR3 protein: CASSLVEAYNEQFF. The CDR3 DNA reads as TGTGCCAGCAGCTTAGTTGAAGCCTACAATGAGCAGTTCTTC.

This clonotype was counted at least ten times. The CDR3 DNA is TGTGCCAGCAGCTCACGCGCGGATACGCAGTATTTT. It codes for CASSSRADTQYF. The chain carries TRBV11-2 and TRBJ2-3; no clear D. The CDR3 sequence is 12 residues long. V was clipped by 4 bases and J by 6 bases, with 8 bases between them. Germline CDR1 and CDR2: SGHAT and FQNNGV.

Many counts were recorded for this clonotype. The chain is built from TRBV6-1 and TRBJ2-5, with 10 bases identical to TRBD2. CDR3 length: 17 residues. The V segment lost 5 bases and the J segment 1 base; nucleotides outside the gene matches: 10. The germline CDR1 and CDR2 sequences are MNHNS and SASEGT. CDR3 amino acids: CASSTASGSFLQETQYF. The CDR3 DNA follows: TGTGCCAGCAGTACGGCTAGCGGGAGTTTTCTCCAAGAGACCCAGTACTTC.

This clonotype occurred many times. The rearrangement joins TRBV20-1 to TRBJ2-1; D ambiguous. V lost 0 bases and J 7 bases, leaving 13 bases between the germline ends. Germline V lookup: CDR1 DFQATT, CDR2 SNEGSKA (reference sequence). This CDR3 is built from 14 residues. CDR3 loop: CSARDDGVGNEQFF. The DNA of the CDR3 is TGCAGTGCTAGAGATGATGGAGTGGGAAATGAGCAGTTCTTC.

This clonotype was seen only a few times. The chain is built from TRBV6-2 or TRBV6-3 and TRBJ2-4; D perhaps matches TRBD1 (6 bases). Germline V lookup: CDR1 MNHEY, CDR2 SVGEGT. V dropped 5 bases and J dropped 7 bases, with 21 bases sitting between them. This CDR3 comprises 16 residues. The CDR3 DNA follows: TGTGCCAGCAGTGCCCTACGGACAGTGCTAGGGAACATTCAGTACTTC. This sequence encodes CASSALRTVLGNIQYF.

The chain recombines TRBV6-5 with TRBJ2-7; no firm D call. The germline gives CDR1 MNHEY, CDR2 SVGAGI. The CDR3 has 14 amino acids. Trimming stripped 0 bases from V and 2 bases from J, with 8 bases between. CDR3 region: CASSYSANTYEQYF. The CDR3 coding sequence is TGTGCCAGCAGTTACTCGGCTAATACCTACGAGCAGTACTTC.

This clonotype was seen ten or more times. The rearrangement joins TRBV11-2 to TRBJ2-7; the D call may be TRBD1 or TRBD2 (7 bases each). The CDR3 runs 16 residues. Germline CDR1 is SGHAT and CDR2 is FQNNGV. Trimming left V 5 bases short and J 2 bases short, with 19 bases between. The CDR3 protein is CASSREGGTAAYEQYF. Here the CDR3 DNA reads TGTGCCAGCAGCCGAGAGGGGGGGACAGCCGCCTACGAGCAGTACTTC.

This clonotype was seen a few times. The J gene is TRBJ2-7, the V gene TRBV5-4; D tentatively fits TRBD1 or TRBD2 (6 bases each). Germline-derived CDR1 and CDR2 are SGHNT and YYREEE (reference sequence). There are 16 residues in the CDR3. With 3 bases removed from V and 7 bases from J, the gap between germline ends came to 23 bases. The CDR3 spells CASSSPPTGGAEEQYF. In nucleotides, the CDR3 is TGTGCCAGCAGCTCGCCACCCACCGGGGGCGCGGAGGAGCAGTACTTC.

This clonotype occurred a few times. The chain recombines TRBV30 with TRBJ2-7; D call uncertain. V was trimmed by 4 bases and J by 3 bases, leaving 25 bases between them. There are 17 residues in the CDR3. Per germline, CDR1 GTSNPN and CDR2 SVGIG (reference sequence). The chain's CDR3 is CAWKPYLGDAVDYEQYF. CDR3 in DNA: TGTGCCTGGAAACCCTATCTAGGTGATGCGGTAGACTACGAGCAGTACTTC.

This clonotype was seen a few times. This rearrangement joins TRBV7-6 to TRBJ1-4; no firm D call. The CDR3 spans 16 residues. Germline CDR1 and CDR2: SGHVS and FNYEAQ. Trimming left V 0 bases short and J 8 bases short, with 16 bases between. The CDR3 region has the DNA TGTGCCAGCAGCTTAGCCCTAAATCGCCCGGGAGAAAAACTGTTTTTT. Translation: CASSLALNRPGEKLFF.

This clonotype was seen a few times. The CDR3 DNA reads TGCAGCGTTGGAGGGATAGGGGATGAAAAACTGTTTTTT. As protein: CSVGGIGDEKLFF. The chain has TRBV29-1 and TRBJ1-4; D possibly corresponds to TRBD1 (5 bases). Trimming pared 4 bases from V and 6 bases from J, leaving 12 bases between. Germline lookup yields CDR1 SQVTM and CDR2 ANQGSEA. The CDR3 spans 13 residues.

This clonotype has a count of ten or more. The chain employs TRBV27 and TRBJ2-4; TRBD1 matches at 7 bases. The CDR3 runs 14 residues. Germline trimming cut 5 bases from V and 0 bases from J; bases unmatched to any gene: 1. Per germline, CDR1 MNHEY and CDR2 SMNVEV (reference sequence). Here the CDR3 DNA reads TGTGCCAGCAGTGGACAGGTAGCCAAAAACATTCAGTACTTC. This gives the protein CASSGQVAKNIQYF.

There are many counts of this clonotype. The chain combines TRBV6-2 or TRBV6-3 with TRBJ1-2; D unresolved. The V gene's germline CDR1 is MNHEY and CDR2 SVGEGT. V was clipped by 5 bases and J by 3 bases, with 10 bases between them. This CDR3 region has 13 residues. CDR3 sequence: CASSEGSYYGYTF. CDR3 coding DNA: TGTGCCAGCAGTGAAGGGTCGTACTATGGCTACACCTTC.

This chain uses TRBV20-1 with TRBJ2-1, with a possible D match to TRBD2 (5 bases). The CDR3 is made up of 12 amino acids. V was trimmed by 3 bases and J by 4 bases, leaving 7 bases between them. The germline gives CDR1 DFQATT, CDR2 SNEGSKA (reference sequence). The CDR3 DNA sequence: TGCAGTGCTAGCGGGATTTACAATGAGCAGTTCTTC. It translates to CSASGIYNEQFF.

This clonotype was seen many times. The CDR3 coding sequence is TGTGCCAGCAGTTCCGGGACTAGCGGGAGAGATACGCAGTATTTT. Its translation: CASSSGTSGRDTQYF. The chain is built from TRBV27 and TRBJ2-3; 14 nucleotides match TRBD2. CDR1 and CDR2 from the germline V gene are MNHEY and SMNVEV (reference sequence). The J segment lost 5 bases and the V segment lost 4 bases, leaving 2 bases of the junction unmatched. The CDR3 consists of 15 residues.